This T cell receptor (beta chain) was profiled in a study of T cells after yellow fever vaccination. Overall study findings and caveats: The study re-detected most primary-vaccination clones after the booster (roughly 95% CD4, roughly 85% CD8). The presence of abundant clonotypes contaminating from the bulk population was possible in FACS-sorted repertoires.

The V gene lost 4 bases and the J gene lost 4 bases, with 16 bases spanning the gap. Germline V CDR1 and CDR2: KGHSH, LQKENI. The CDR3 runs 15 residues. For TCR, cDNA came from 5'RACE template switching, which added a universal primer site and UMIs. MiXCR was run by TCRdb on the 5' RACE reads, yielding one entry per CDR3 protein. The data contain under 300,000 distinct CDR3 sequences, about an eighth of them singletons. In the case of this clonotype: Antigen unknown.

The TCR sequence derives from a man aged 30 to 45 who received the YFV17D yellow fever vaccine. The V call is TRBV18, the J call TRBJ2-5, with D perhaps given as TRBD1 or TRBD2 (5 bases each). Sequencing used CD4+ T cells sorted from PBMCs, obtained 45 days after the yellow fever booster vaccination. CDR3 bases: TGTGCCAGCTCACTGCTCGGGACCGAGGGAGAGACCCAGTACTTC. Protein sequence: CASSLLGTEGETQYF. The entire variable domain, with the rest obtained from reference TRBV18 and TRBJ2-5, is as follows: NAGVMQNPRHLVRRRGQEARLRCSPMKGHSHVYWYRQLPEEGLKFMVYLQKENIIDESGMPKERFSAEFPKEGPSILRIQQVVRGDSAAYFCASSLLGTEGETQYFGPGTRLLVL.